The clone carrying this T cell receptor beta chain was seen many times. The antigen remains undetermined. V gave up 6 bases and J gave up 6 bases, with 11 bases separating them. The CDR3 contains 11 residues. CDR1 is DFQATT, CDR2 SNEGSKA, per germline (reference sequence). Molecular-barcoded quantitative 5'-RACE produced these TCR beta libraries. TCRdb passed the 5' RACE reads through MiXCR, listing each CDR3 protein once. The sample shows 50,000 to 75,000 distinct CDR3 sequences, approximately 6% of them seen only once. The data are from a study of CD8 T cells in ankylosing spondylitis. Study-wide results and limits: Earlier authors reported some of these motif variants in reactive arthritis synovial fluid and blood. In ankylosing spondylitis blood, a motif of several highly homologous TCR beta variants appeared characteristic.

The chain couples TRBV20-1 to TRBJ1-1, with D uncertain. This TCR was sampled from a male donor with ankylosing spondylitis. Material for sequencing was synovial fluid, either unsorted or a sorted T cell fraction (not recorded which). CDR3 DNA sequence: TGCAGTGCCCCGGTTGGAGCTGAAGCTTTCTTT. Translation gives CSAPVGAEAFF.